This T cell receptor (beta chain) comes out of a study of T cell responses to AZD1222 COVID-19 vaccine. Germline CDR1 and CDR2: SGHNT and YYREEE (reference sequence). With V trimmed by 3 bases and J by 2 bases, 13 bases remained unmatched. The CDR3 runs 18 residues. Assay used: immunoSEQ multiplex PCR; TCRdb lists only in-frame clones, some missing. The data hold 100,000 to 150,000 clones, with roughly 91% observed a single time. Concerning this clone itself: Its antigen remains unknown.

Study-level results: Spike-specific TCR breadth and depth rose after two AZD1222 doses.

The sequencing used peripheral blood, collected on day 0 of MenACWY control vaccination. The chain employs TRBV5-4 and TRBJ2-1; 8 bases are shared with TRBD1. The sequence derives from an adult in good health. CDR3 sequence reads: CASSSRGGGQGTYNEQFF. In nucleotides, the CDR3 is TGTGCCAGCAGCTCCCGGGGCGGCGGACAGGGAACCTACAATGAGCAGTTCTTC. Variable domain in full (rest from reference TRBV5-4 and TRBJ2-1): ETGVTQSPTHLIKTRGQQVTLRCSSQSGHNTVSWYQQALGQGPQFIFQYYREEENGRGNFPPRFSGLQFPNYSSELNVNALELDDSALYLCASSSRGGGQGTYNEQFFGPGTRLTVL.